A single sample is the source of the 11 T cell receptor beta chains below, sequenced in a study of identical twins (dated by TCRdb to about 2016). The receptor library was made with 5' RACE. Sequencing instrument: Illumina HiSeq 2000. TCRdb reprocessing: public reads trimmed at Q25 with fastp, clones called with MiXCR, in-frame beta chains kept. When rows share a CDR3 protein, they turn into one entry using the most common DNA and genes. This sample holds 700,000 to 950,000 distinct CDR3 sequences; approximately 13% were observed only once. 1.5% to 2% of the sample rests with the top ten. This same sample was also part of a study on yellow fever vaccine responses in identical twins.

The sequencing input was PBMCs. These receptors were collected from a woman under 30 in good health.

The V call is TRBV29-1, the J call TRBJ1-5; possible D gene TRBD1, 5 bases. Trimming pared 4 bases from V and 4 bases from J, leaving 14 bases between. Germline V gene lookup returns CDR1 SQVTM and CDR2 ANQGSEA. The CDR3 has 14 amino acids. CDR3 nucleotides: TGCAGCGTTGCAGTTCCAGGGTCGAATCAGCCCCAGCATTTT. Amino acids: CSVAVPGSNQPQHF.

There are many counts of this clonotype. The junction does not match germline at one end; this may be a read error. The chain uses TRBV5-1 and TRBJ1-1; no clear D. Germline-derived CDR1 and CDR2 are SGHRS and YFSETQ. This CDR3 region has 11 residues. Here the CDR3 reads CASSGNTEAFF. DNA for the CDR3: TGTGCCAGCTCTGGGAACACTGAAGCTTTCTTT.

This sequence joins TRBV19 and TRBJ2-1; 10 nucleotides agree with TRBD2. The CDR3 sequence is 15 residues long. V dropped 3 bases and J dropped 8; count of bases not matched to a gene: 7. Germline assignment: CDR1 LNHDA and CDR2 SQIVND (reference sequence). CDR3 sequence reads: CASSIALAGPDEQFF. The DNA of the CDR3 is TGTGCCAGTAGTATTGCACTAGCGGGGCCAGATGAGCAGTTCTTC.

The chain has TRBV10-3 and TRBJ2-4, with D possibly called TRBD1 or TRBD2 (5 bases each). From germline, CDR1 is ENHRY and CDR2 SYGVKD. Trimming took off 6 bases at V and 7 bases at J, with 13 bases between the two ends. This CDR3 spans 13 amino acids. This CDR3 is CAIRNGTGNIQYF. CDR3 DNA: TGTGCCATCAGGAATGGGACGGGGAACATTCAGTACTTC.

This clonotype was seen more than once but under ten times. The CDR3 reads CASSLEHPNTEAFF. CDR3 sequence (DNA): TGTGCCAGCAGTTTGGAACACCCGAACACTGAAGCTTTCTTT. V gene TRBV6-5 combines with J gene TRBJ1-1, with no clear D. CDR1 MNHEY and CDR2 SVGAGI come from the germline V gene. The V gene lost 4 bases and the J gene lost 1 base, with 10 bases spanning the gap. This CDR3 has 14 amino acids.

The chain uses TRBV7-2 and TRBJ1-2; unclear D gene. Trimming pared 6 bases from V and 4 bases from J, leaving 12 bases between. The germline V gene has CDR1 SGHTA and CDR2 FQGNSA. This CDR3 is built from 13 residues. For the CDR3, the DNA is TGTGCCAGCAGTCCGGTCGTAAGCTATGGCTACACCTTC. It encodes CASSPVVSYGYTF.

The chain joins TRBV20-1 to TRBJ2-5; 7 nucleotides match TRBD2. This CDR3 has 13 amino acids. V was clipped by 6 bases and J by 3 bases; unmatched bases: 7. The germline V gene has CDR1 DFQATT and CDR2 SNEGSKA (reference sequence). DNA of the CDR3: TGCAGTGCGGGAGGGCCGTGGGAAGAGACCCAGTACTTC. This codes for CSAGGPWEETQYF.

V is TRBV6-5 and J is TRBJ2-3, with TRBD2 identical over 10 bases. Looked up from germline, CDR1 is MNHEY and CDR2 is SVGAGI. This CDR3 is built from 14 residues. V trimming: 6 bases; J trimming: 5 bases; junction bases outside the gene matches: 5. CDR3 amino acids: CASRLAGGGDTQYF. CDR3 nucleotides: TGTGCCAGCAGATTAGCGGGAGGTGGAGATACGCAGTATTTT.

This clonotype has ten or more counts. In DNA form, the CDR3 reads TGTGCCAGCAGCTTCGCGTCACCCTATAATTCACCCCTCCACTTT. It encodes CASSFASPYNSPLHF. The chain recombines TRBV7-9 with TRBJ1-6, with unresolved D. The CDR3 extends over 15 amino acids. V dropped 3 bases and J dropped 2 bases, with 8 bases sitting between them. Germline V gene data show CDR1 as SEHNR and CDR2 as FQNEAQ (reference sequence).

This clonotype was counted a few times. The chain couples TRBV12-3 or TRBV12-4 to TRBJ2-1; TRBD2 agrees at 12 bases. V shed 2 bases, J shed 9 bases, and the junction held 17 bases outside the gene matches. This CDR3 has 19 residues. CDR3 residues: CASSLSPGLAGLPRGEQFF. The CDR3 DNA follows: TGTGCCAGCAGTTTATCGCCCGGACTAGCGGGACTTCCCAGGGGTGAGCAGTTCTTC.

The CDR3 is CATSVRTGTGTKNIQYF. The DNA for the CDR3 is TGTGCCACCAGCGTAAGAACCGGGACAGGGACTAAAAACATTCAGTACTTC. This chain uses TRBV15 with TRBJ2-4; the match to TRBD1 covers 9 bases. Germline CDR1 reads LNHNV; CDR2 reads YYDKDF (reference sequence). V shed 5 bases, J shed 4 bases, and the junction held 12 bases outside the gene matches. The CDR3 contains 17 residues.